One and the same sample provided the 20 T cell receptor beta chains below, sequenced in a study of cytomegalovirus exposure and HLA in healthy donors. In the PCR, 60 Vbeta and 13 Jbeta primers were used. Sequencing was performed with immunoSEQ multiplex PCR; in TCRdb, only in-frame clones are kept and a portion is missing. The repertoire table contains about 31,000 clones. Sequencing was carried out using PBMCs. The receptor set was obtained from a female donor in good health and CMV-seronegative.

The chain has TRBV7-3 and TRBJ1-1; D not resolved. This CDR3 is 14 amino acids long. V lost 0 bases to trimming and J lost 1 base, with 6 bases between them. Germline V gene sequence: CDR1 SGHTA, CDR2 FQGTGA. The CDR3 loop reads CASSLTAGNTEAFF. The CDR3 DNA reads as TGTGCCAGCAGCTTAACAGCGGGGAACACTGAAGCTTTCTTT.

Turning to this clone: This sample also contains other DNA sequences that code for the same CDR3. The rearrangement links TRBV5-1 to TRBJ2-7; possible D gene TRBD1, 5 bases. In germline, CDR1 is SGHRS, CDR2 YFSETQ. V gave up 8 bases and J gave up 5 bases, with 14 bases separating them. The CDR3 totals 12 residues. The CDR3 here is CARRQRPNEQYF. For the CDR3, the DNA is TGCGCCAGGAGACAGAGACCTAACGAGCAGTACTTC. Drawing the rest from reference TRBV5-1 and TRBJ2-7, the complete variable domain is KAGVTQTPRYLIKTRGQQVTLSCSPISGHRSVSWYQQTPGQGLQFLFEYFSETQRNKGNFPGRFSGRQFSNSRSEMNVSTLELGDSALYLCARRQRPNEQYFGPGTRLTVT.

This chain links TRBV5-1 with TRBJ2-3; maybe TRBD2 (6 bases). V was shortened by 3 bases and J by 2 bases, with 16 bases between the two germline ends. This CDR3 is built from 16 residues. The germline gives CDR1 SGHRS, CDR2 YFSETQ. Here the CDR3 reads CASSSLTRGDTDTQYF. The CDR3 nucleotides are TGCGCCAGCAGCTCGTTGACTAGAGGGGACACAGATACGCAGTATTTT.

The CDR3 DNA follows: TGTGCCAGCAGCTCTGCCTACGAGCAGTACTTC. It yields the protein CASSSAYEQYF. This chain connects TRBV7-6 to TRBJ2-7; D is ambiguous. This CDR3 contains 11 residues. The V end was cut by 4 bases, the J end by 2 bases, with 3 bases between. CDR1 and CDR2 (germline): SGHVS, FNYEAQ.

The chain employs TRBV7-2 and TRBJ2-6; maybe TRBD1 (6 bases). Per the germline V gene, CDR1 is SGHTA and CDR2 is FQGNSA. Trimming removed 0 bases at V and 0 bases at J, with 18 bases between. There are 20 residues in the CDR3. The CDR3 spells CASSLAPPGTLLSGANVLTF. In DNA, the CDR3 is TGTGCCAGCAGCTTAGCTCCACCCGGGACACTCCTCTCTGGGGCCAACGTCCTGACTTTC. The whole variable domain, filled in from reference TRBV7-2 and TRBJ2-6, reads GAGVSQSPSNKVTEKGKDVELRCDPISGHTALYWYRQSLGQGLEFLIYFQGNSAPDKSGLPSDRFSAERTGGSVSTLTIQRTQQEDSAVYLCASSLAPPGTLLSGANVLTFGAGSRLTVL.

The genes are TRBV27 and TRBJ1-4, with 10 bases lining up with TRBD1. The CDR3 covers 15 residues. CDR1 is MNHEY and CDR2 is SMNVEV in the germline V gene (reference sequence). V was clipped by 6 bases and J by 9 bases; unmatched bases: 10. The CDR3 nucleotides read TGTGCCAGCAGAATCGGGACAGGGGATTTTCAAAAACTGTTTTTT. Translating it yields CASRIGTGDFQKLFF.

The V gene is TRBV19, the J gene TRBJ2-3, with a possible D match to TRBD2 (5 bases). The CDR3 is 13 residues long. Trimming shortened V by 1 base and J by 6 bases, and 8 bases separated the two germline ends. Per germline, CDR1 LNHDA and CDR2 SQIVND (reference sequence). The CDR3 DNA sequence: TGTGCCAGTAGTATAGGGGAGCGGGATACGCAGTATTTT. This gives the protein CASSIGERDTQYF.

The genes are TRBV6-1 and TRBJ1-4; 7 bases fit TRBD1. Germline assignment: CDR1 MNHNS and CDR2 SASEGT. Trimming at V came to 4 bases and at J to 0 bases, leaving 11 bases not matched to a gene. The CDR3 runs to 18 residues. In DNA, the CDR3 is TGTGCCAGCAGTGTGGACCCCGGGACAGTTGCAACTAATGAAAAACTGTTTTTT. It yields the protein CASSVDPGTVATNEKLFF.

The chain combines TRBV7-2 with TRBJ1-4, with unresolved D. Germline values: CDR1 SGHTA, CDR2 FQGNSA. This CDR3 region has 15 residues. Trimming took 2 bases from V and 0 from J, leaving 7 bases between them. The CDR3 region is CASSLPRATNEKLFF. CDR3 nucleotide sequence: TGTGCCAGCAGCTTACCCCGTGCAACTAATGAAAAACTGTTTTTT.

The chain couples TRBV7-9 to TRBJ2-5; maybe TRBD2 (6 bases). The CDR3 spans 17 residues. Germline-derived CDR1 and CDR2 are SEHNR and FQNEAQ (reference sequence). V was shortened by 2 bases and J by 5 bases, with 21 bases between the two germline ends. The CDR3 here is CASSLITSHRPGETQYF. In nucleotides, the CDR3 is TGTGCCAGCAGCTTAATTACTAGCCACCGACCTGGGGAGACCCAGTACTTC.

Regarding this clone: A read error may produce the germline difference seen at one junction end. Additional DNA sequences in this sample encode the identical CDR3. This chain links TRBV13 with TRBJ2-2; 13 bases line up with TRBD2. Germline V gene lookup returns CDR1 PRHDT and CDR2 FYEKMQ (reference sequence). This CDR3 spans 15 amino acids. Here the CDR3 reads CASTTSGGADGELFF. The DNA for the CDR3 is TGCGCCAGCACCACTAGCGGGGGGGCCGACGGGGAGCTGTTTTTT.

V and J are TRBV7-3 and TRBJ2-1, with 7 bases matching TRBD1. The CDR3 is made up of 15 amino acids. Germline trimming cut 0 bases from V and 3 bases from J; bases unmatched to any gene: 2. Germline CDR1 reads SGHTA; CDR2 reads FQGTGA. The CDR3 spells CASSLTGTVYNEQFF. CDR3 in DNA: TGTGCCAGCAGCTTAACCGGGACAGTCTACAATGAGCAGTTCTTC.

CDR3 sequence: CAGGGGTDTQYF. In DNA form, the CDR3 reads TGTGCCGGAGGCGGCGGCACAGATACGCAGTATTTT. The chain recombines TRBV18 with TRBJ2-3; tentative D call: TRBD2 (5 bases). The CDR3 contains 12 residues. Trimming shortened V by 11 bases and J by 1 base, and 10 bases separated the two germline ends. Germline V CDR1 and CDR2: KGHSH, LQKENI.

This chain uses TRBV19 with TRBJ1-6; no firm D call. This CDR3 is built from 15 residues. Germline assignment: CDR1 LNHDA and CDR2 SQIVND (reference sequence). Trimming took off 6 bases at V and 0 bases at J, with 9 bases between the two ends. The CDR3 is CASRHGISYNSPLHF. The CDR3 DNA reads TGTGCCAGTAGGCACGGTATCTCCTATAATTCACCCCTCCACTTT.

V gene TRBV14 combines with J gene TRBJ1-3; the match to TRBD1 covers 7 bases. In germline, CDR1 is SGHDN, CDR2 FVKESK. The CDR3 is 14 amino acids. Unmatched junction bases numbered 0, after V lost 4 bases and J lost 0 bases. Here the CDR3 DNA reads TGTGCCAGCAGCCCAGGGGGCTCTGGAAACACCATATATTTT. It translates to CASSPGGSGNTIYF.

The chain has TRBV5-6 and TRBJ1-2; TRBD1 agrees at 8 bases. J was trimmed by 2 bases and V by 3 bases; bases with no gene match: 3. The length of the CDR3 is 14 residues. Germline-derived CDR1 and CDR2 are SGHDT and YYEEEE. This chain's CDR3 is CASSSQGVNYGYTF. The DNA of the CDR3 is TGTGCCAGCAGCTCACAGGGGGTGAACTATGGCTACACCTTC.

Note on this clone: Other DNA variants within this sample encode the same CDR3. The chain is built from TRBV7-9 and TRBJ2-5; 8 bases are shared with TRBD1. The trim removed 5 bases at V and 5 bases at J, leaving 10 bases unmatched. From germline, CDR1 is SEHNR and CDR2 FQNEAQ (reference sequence). The CDR3 runs to 15 residues. Here the CDR3 DNA reads TGTGCCAGCAGCCCGAGGTCAGGGGGCCGGGAGACCCAGTACTTC. It is translated as CASSPRSGGRETQYF.

Regarding this clone: The same CDR3 can be traced to other DNA sequences in this sample. J is TRBJ1-6 and V is TRBV2, with TRBD1 identical over 8 bases. Looked up from germline, CDR1 is SNHLY and CDR2 is FYNNEI. This CDR3 is 13 amino acids long. J lost 9 bases, V lost 8 bases, and 6 bases had no gene match. CDR3: CASSGQVASPLHF. The DNA for the CDR3 is TGTGCCAGCTCGGGACAGGTGGCTTCACCCCTCCACTTT.

The chain combines TRBV4-1 with TRBJ1-3; D ambiguous. The CDR3 covers 15 residues. Trimming shortened V by 1 base and J by 0 bases, and 7 bases separated the two germline ends. Germline V lookup: CDR1 MGHRA, CDR2 YSYEKL. CDR3 DNA: TGCGCCAGCAGCCAAGTCCCAGGCTCTGGAAACACCATATATTTT. Protein product: CASSQVPGSGNTIYF.

The chain couples TRBV6-4 to TRBJ2-3; 7 bases are shared with TRBD2. V gave up 2 bases and J gave up 3 bases; unmatched junction bases: 5. This CDR3 region has 15 residues. Germline CDR1 reads MRHNA; CDR2 reads SNTAGT. This chain's CDR3 is CASSDGTKETDTQYF. The CDR3 bases are TGTGCCAGCAGTGACGGGACTAAAGAAACAGATACGCAGTATTTT.